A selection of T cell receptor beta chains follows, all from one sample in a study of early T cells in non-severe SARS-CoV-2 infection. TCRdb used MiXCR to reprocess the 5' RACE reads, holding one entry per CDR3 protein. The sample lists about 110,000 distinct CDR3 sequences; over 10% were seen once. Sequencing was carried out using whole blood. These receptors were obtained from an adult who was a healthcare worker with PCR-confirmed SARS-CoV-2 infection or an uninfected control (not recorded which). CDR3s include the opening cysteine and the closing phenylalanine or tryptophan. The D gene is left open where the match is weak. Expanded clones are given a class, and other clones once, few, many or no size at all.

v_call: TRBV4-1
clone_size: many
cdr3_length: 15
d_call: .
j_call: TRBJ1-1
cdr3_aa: CASSQDRATNTEAFF
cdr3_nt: TGCGCCAGCAGCCAAGATCGTGCCACGAACACTGAAGCTTTCTTT

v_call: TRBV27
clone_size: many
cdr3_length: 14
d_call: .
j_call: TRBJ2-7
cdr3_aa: CASSLKWAGYEQYF
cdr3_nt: TGTGCCAGCAGTTTAAAGTGGGCGGGATACGAGCAGTACTTC

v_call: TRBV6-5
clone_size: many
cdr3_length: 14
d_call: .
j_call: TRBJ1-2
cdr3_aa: CASSYPQANYGYTF
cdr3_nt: TGTGCCAGCAGTTACCCACAGGCTAACTATGGCTACACCTTC

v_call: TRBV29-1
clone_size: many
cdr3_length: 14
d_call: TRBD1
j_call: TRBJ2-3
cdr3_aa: CSVLTGGDTDTQYF
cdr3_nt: TGCAGCGTTCTTACAGGGGGCGACACAGATACGCAGTATTTT

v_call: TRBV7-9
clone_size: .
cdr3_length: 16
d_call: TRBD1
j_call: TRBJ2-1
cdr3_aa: CASSRLQDRGDNEQFF
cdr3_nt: TGTGCCAGCAGCCGCCTCCAGGACAGGGGAGACAATGAGCAGTTCTTC

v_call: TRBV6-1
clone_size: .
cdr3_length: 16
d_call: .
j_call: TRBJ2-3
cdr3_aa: CASRGFDSGIPDTQYF
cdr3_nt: TGTGCCAGCAGGGGTTTTGATAGCGGAATTCCAGATACGCAGTATTTT

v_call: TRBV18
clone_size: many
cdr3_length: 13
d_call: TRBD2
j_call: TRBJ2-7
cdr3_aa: CASSPGRGGEQYF
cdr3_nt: TGTGCCAGCTCACCGGGGAGGGGTGGCGAGCAGTACTTC

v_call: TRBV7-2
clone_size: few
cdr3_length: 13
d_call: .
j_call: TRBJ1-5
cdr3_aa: CASSFRGRQPQHF
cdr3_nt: TGTGCCAGCAGCTTCCGGGGTCGGCAGCCCCAGCATTTT

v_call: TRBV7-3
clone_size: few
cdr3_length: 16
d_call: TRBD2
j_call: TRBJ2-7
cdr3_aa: CASSSSLAGISYEQYF
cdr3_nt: TGTGCCAGCAGCTCTTCACTAGCGGGTATATCCTACGAGCAGTACTTC

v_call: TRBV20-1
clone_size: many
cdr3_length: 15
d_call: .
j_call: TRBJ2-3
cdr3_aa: CSASGSGGSTDTQYF
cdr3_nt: TGCAGTGCTAGCGGGAGCGGCGGGAGCACAGATACGCAGTATTTT

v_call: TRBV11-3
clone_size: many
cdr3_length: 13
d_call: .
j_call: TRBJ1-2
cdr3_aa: CASSLRRDGGYTF
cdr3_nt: TGTGCCAGCAGCTTACGAAGGGATGGTGGCTACACCTTC

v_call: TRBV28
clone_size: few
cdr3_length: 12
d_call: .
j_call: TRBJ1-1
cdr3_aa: CASRSWSTEAFF
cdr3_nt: TGTGCCAGCAGGAGCTGGTCCACTGAAGCTTTCTTT

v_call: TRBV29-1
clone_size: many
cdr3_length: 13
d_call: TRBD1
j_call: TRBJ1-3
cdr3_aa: CSVGNRGGNTIYF
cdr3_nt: TGCAGCGTTGGAAACAGGGGAGGAAACACCATATATTTT

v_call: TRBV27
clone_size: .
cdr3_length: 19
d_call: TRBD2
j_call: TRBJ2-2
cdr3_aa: CASSFKPFSTSGNTGELFF
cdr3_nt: TGTGCCAGCAGTTTCAAGCCCTTCTCGACTAGCGGGAACACCGGGGAGCTGTTTTTT

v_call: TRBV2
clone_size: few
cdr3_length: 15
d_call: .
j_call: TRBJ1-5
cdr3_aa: CASTRRSGSNQPQHF
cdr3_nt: TGTGCCAGCACCCGAAGGTCAGGAAGCAATCAGCCCCAGCATTTT

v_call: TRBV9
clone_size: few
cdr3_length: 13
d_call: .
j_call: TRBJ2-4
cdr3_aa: CASSSSPRNIQYF
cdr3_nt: TGTGCCAGCAGCTCTAGTCCTAGGAACATTCAGTACTTC

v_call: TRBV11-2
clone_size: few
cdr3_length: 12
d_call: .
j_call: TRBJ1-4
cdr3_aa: CASSGANEKLFF
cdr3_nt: TGTGCCAGCAGTGGAGCTAATGAAAAACTGTTTTTT

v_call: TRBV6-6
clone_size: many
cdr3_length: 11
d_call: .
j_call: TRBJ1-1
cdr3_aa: CASSPQGRAFF
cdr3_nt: TGTGCCAGCAGTCCACAGGGTAGGGCTTTCTTT

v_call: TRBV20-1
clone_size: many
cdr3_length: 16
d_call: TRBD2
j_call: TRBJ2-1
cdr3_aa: CSARGGLLAGSNEQFF
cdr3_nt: TGCAGTGCTAGAGGCGGGTTACTAGCGGGGAGCAATGAGCAGTTCTTC

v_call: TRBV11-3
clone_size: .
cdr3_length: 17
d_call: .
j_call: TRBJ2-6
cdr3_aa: CASSLVAGLTGANVLTF
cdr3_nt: TGTGCCAGCAGCTTAGTTGCAGGGTTGACTGGGGCCAACGTCCTGACTTTC

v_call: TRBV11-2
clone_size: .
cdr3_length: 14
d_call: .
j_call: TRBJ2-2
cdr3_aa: CASSSMLNTGELFF
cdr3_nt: TGTGCCAGCAGCTCGATGCTGAACACCGGGGAGCTTTTTTTT

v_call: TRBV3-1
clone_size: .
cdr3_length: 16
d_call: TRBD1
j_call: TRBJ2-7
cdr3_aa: CASSQGTGGGTYEQYF
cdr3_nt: TGTGCCAGCAGCCAAGGGACAGGGGGAGGCACCTACGAGCAGTACTTC

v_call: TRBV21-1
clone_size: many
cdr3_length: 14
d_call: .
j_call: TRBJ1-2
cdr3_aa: CASSTAGTADGYTF
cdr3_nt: TGTGCCAGCAGCACCGCCGGGACGGCGGATGGCTACACCTTC

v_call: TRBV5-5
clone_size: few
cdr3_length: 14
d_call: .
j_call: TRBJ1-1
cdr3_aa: CASSPGSRYTEAFF
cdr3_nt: TGTGCCAGCAGCCCAGGTTCCCGGTACACTGAAGCTTTCTTT

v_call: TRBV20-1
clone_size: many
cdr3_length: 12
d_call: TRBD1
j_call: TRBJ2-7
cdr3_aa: CSARSGQEIWYF
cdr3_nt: TGCAGTGCTAGATCGGGACAGGAGATTTGGTACTTC

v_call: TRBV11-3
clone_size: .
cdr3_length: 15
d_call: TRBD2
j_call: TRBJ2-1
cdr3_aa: CASSWTSGGPGEQFF
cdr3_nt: TGTGCCAGCAGTTGGACTAGCGGGGGGCCGGGTGAGCAGTTCTTC

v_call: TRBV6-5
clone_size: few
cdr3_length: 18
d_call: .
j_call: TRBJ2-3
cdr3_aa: CASTTLTGIRGQTDTQYF
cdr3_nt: TGTGCCAGCACCACACTCACGGGGATACGGGGCCAAACAGATACGCAGTATTTT

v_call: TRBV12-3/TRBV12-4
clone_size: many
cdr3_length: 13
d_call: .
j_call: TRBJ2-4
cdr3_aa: CASSFPKANIQYF
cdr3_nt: TGTGCCAGCAGTTTTCCTAAAGCAAACATTCAGTACTTC

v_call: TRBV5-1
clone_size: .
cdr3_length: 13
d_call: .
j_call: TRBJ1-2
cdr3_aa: CASSFKAGTGYTF
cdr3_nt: TGCGCCAGCAGCTTCAAGGCAGGGACCGGCTACACCTTC

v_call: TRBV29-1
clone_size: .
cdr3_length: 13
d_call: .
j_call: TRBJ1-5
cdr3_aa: CSVAREGDQPQHF
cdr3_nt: TGCAGCGTTGCCAGGGAGGGCGATCAGCCCCAGCATTTT

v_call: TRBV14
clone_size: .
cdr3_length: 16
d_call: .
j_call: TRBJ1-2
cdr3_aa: CASSQDIPLSRYGYTF
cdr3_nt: TGTGCCAGCAGCCAAGATATCCCACTTAGCCGCTATGGCTACACCTTC

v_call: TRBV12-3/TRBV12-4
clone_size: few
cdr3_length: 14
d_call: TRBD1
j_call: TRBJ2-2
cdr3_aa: CASSQGVDTGELFF
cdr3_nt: TGTGCCAGCAGTCAGGGGGTAGACACCGGGGAGCTGTTTTTT

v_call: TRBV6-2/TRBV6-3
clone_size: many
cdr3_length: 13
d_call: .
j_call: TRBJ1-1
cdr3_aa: CASSYGVITEAFF
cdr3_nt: TGTGCCAGCAGTTACGGGGTGATAACTGAAGCTTTCTTT

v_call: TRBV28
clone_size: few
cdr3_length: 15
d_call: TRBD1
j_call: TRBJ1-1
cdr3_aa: CASRLGQGRGTEAFF
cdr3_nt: TGTGCCAGCAGATTAGGACAGGGTCGGGGAACTGAAGCTTTCTTT

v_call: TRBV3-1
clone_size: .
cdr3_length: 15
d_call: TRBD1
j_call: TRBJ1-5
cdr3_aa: CASSQGQGGDQPQHF
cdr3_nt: TGTGCCAGCAGCCAAGGACAGGGAGGTGATCAGCCCCAGCATTTT

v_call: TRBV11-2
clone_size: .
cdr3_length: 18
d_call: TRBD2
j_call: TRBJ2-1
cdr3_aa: CASSRTSGGTSSYNEQFF
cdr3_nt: TGTGCCAGCAGCCGGACTAGCGGGGGGACTAGCTCCTACAATGAGCAGTTCTTC

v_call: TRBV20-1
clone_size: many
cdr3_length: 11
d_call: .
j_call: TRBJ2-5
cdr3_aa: CSARVGETQYF
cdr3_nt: TGCAGTGCTAGAGTTGGAGAGACCCAGTACTTC

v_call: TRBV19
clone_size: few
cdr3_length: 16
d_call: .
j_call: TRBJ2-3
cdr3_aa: CASSRRVGGSTDTQYF
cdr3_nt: TGTGCCAGTAGCCGCCGCGTTGGGGGAAGCACAGATACGCAGTATTTT

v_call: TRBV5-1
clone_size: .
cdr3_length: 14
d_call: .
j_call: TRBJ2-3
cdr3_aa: CASSLNGAEDTQYF
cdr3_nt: TGCGCCAGCAGCTTGAATGGGGCAGAAGATACGCAGTATTTT

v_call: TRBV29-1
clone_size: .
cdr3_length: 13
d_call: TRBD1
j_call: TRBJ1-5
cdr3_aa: CSVRQGSDQPQHF
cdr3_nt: TGCAGCGTCCGACAGGGGTCGGATCAGCCCCAGCATTTT

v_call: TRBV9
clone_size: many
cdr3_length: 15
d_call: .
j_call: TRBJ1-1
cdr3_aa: CASSTHREMNTEAFF
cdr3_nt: TGTGCCAGCAGCACGCACAGGGAGATGAACACTGAAGCTTTCTTT

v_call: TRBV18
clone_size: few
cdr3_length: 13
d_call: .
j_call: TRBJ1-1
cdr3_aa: CASSTDQNTEAFF
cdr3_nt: TGTGCCAGCTCGACAGATCAGAACACTGAAGCTTTCTTT

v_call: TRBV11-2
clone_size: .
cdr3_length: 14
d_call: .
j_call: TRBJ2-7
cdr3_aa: CASSRGPGTYEQYF
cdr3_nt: TGTGCCAGCAGCCGGGGTCCAGGGACCTACGAGCAGTACTTC

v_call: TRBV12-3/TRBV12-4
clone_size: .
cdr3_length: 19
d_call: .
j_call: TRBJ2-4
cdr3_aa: CASSFGYGGSDPAKNIQYF
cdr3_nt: TGTGCCAGCAGTTTCGGGTACGGGGGCTCCGATCCAGCCAAAAACATTCAGTACTTC

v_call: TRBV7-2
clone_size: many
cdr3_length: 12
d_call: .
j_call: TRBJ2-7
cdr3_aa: CASSPRSYEQYF
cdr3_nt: TGTGCCAGCAGCCCTAGGTCCTACGAGCAGTACTTC